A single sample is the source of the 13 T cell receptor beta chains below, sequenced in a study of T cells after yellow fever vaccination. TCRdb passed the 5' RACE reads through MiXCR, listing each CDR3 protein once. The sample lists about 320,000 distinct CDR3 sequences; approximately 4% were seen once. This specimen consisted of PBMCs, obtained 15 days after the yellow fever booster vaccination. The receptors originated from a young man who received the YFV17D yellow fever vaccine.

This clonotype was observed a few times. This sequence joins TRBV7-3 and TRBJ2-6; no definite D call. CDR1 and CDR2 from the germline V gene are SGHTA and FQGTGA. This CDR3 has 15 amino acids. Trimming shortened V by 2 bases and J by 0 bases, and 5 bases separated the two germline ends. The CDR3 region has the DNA TGTGCCAGCAGCTTACAGAACTCTGGGGCCAACGTCCTGACTTTC. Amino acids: CASSLQNSGANVLTF.

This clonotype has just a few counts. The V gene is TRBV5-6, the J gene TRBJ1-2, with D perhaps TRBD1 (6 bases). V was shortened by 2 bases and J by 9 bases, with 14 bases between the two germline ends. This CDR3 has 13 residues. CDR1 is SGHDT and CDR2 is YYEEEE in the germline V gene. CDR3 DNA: TGTGCCAGCAGCTTACACAGGGCAAGAAGCTACACCTTC. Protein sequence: CASSLHRARSYTF.

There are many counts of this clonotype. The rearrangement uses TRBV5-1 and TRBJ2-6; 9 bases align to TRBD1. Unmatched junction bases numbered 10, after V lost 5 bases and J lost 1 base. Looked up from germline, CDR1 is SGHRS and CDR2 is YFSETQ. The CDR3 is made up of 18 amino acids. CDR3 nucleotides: TGCGCCAGCAGATCTTCCGGGACAGGGCCTTCTGGGGCCAACGTCCTGACTTTC. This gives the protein CASRSSGTGPSGANVLTF. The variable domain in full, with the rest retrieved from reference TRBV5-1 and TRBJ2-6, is KAGVTQTPRYLIKTRGQQVTLSCSPISGHRSVSWYQQTPGQGLQFLFEYFSETQRNKGNFPGRFSGRQFSNSRSEMNVSTLELGDSALYLCASRSSGTGPSGANVLTFGAGSRLTVL.

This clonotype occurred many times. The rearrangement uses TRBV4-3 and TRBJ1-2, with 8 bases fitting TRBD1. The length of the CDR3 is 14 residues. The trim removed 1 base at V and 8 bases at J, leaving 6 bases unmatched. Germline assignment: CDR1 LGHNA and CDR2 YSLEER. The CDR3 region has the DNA TGCGCCAGCAGCCAAGCGGGACAGGCGGGCGGCTACACCTTC. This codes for CASSQAGQAGGYTF.

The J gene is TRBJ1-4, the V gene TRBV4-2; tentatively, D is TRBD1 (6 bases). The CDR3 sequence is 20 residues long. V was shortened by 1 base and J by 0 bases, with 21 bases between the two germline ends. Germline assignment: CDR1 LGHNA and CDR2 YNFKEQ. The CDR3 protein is CASSQVGQGSLIPTNEKLFF. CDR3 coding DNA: TGTGCCAGCAGCCAAGTCGGGCAGGGGAGCCTCATACCAACTAATGAAAAACTGTTTTTT.

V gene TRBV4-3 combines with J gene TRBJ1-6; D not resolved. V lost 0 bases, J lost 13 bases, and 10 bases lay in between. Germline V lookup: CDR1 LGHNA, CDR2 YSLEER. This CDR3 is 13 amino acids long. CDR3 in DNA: TGCGCCAGCAGCCAAGAAAACGGGCCCCCCCTCCACTTT. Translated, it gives CASSQENGPPLHF.

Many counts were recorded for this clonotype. The CDR3 DNA reads TGTGCCAGCACCCTAAGATCGGCGTCCACAGATACGCAGTATTTT. This encodes CASTLRSASTDTQYF. The genes are TRBV7-2 and TRBJ2-3; D unresolved. Germline V lookup: CDR1 SGHTA, CDR2 FQGNSA. The CDR3 is 15 residues long. V lost 7 bases to trimming and J lost 2 bases, with 16 bases between them.

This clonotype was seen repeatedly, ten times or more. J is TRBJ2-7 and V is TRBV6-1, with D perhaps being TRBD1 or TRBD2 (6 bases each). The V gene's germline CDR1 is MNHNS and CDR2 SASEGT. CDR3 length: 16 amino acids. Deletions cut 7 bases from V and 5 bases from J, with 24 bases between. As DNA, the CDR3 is TGTGCCAGCACTGACAGAAGGGGGGTAGCTCCGGACGAGCAGTACTTC. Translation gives CASTDRRGVAPDEQYF.

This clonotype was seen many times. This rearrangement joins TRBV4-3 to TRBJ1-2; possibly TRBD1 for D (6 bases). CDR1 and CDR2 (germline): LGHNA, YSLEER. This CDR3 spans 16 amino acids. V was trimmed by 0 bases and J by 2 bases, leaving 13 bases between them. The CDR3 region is CASSQDWVGGNYGYTF. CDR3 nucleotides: TGCGCCAGCAGCCAAGATTGGGTAGGGGGAAACTATGGCTACACCTTC.

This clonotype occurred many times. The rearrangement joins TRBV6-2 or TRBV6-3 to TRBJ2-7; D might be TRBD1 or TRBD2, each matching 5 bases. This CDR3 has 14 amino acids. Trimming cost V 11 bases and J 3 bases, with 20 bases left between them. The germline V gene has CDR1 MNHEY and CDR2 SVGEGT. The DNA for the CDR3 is TGTGCCGGCCAGGGACCCTGCGCAAACTACGAGCAGTACGTC. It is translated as CAGQGPCANYEQYV.

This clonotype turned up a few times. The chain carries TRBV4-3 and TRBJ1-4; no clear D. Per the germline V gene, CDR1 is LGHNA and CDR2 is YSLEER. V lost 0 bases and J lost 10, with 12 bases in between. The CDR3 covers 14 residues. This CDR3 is CASSQEVGFGKLFF. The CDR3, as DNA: TGCGCCAGCAGCCAAGAAGTAGGGTTTGGAAAACTGTTTTTT.

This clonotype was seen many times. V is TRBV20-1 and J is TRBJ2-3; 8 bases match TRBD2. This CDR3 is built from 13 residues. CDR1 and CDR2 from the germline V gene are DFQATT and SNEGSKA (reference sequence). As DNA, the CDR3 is TGCAGGCCAGGAGCGGGGGACACAGATACGCAGTATTTT. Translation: CRPGAGDTDTQYF.

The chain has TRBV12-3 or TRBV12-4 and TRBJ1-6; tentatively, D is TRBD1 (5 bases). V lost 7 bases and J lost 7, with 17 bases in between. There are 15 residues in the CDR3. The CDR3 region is CASTFVAGSNSPLHF. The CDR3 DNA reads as TGTGCCAGCACTTTTGTAGCAGGGTCAAATTCACCCCTCCACTTT.